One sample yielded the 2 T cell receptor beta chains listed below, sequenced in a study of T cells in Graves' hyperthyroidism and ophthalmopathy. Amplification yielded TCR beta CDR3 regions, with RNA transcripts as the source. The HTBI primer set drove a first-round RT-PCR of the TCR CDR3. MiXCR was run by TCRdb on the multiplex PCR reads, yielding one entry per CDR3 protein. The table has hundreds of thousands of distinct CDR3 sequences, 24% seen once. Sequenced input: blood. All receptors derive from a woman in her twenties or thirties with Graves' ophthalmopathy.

The CDR3: CASNTWHSEQYF. CDR3 nucleotides: TGTGCCAGCAATACGTGGCATTCCGAGCAGTACTTC. V is TRBV6-1 and J is TRBJ2-7; no definite D call. V was cut by 7 bases and J by 6 bases, with 13 bases left in between. The CDR3 contains 12 residues. Germline V CDR1 and CDR2: MNHNS, SASEGT.

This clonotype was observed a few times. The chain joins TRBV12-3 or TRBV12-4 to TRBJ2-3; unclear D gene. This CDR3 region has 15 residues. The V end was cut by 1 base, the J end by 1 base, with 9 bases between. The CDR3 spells CASSLVLTGTDTQYF. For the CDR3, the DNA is TGTGCCAGCAGTTTAGTTCTAACCGGCACAGATACGCAGTATTTT.